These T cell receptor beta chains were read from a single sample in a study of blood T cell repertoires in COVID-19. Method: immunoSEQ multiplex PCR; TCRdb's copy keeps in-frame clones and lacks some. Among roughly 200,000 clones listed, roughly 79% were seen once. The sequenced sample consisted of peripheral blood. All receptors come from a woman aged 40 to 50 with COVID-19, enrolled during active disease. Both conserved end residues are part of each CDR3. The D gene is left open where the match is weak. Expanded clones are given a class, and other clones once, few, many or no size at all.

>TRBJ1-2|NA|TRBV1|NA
TGCACCAGCAGCCAAAAGGGGGGCTACACCTTC
CTSSQKGGYTF
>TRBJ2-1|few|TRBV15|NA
TGTGCCACCAGCAGACCCCCCTCGGGGATTAACAATGAGCAGTTCTTC
CATSRPPSGINNEQFF
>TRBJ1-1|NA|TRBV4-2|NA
TGTGCCAGCAGTAGGAGAAAGGACACTGAAGCTTTCTTT
CASSRRKDTEAFF
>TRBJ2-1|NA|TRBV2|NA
TGTGCCAGCAGCTTCGACGGGGATGAGCAGTTCTTC
CASSFDGDEQFF
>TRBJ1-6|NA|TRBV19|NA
TGTGCCAGCAAACAGCTCGAAGCTGATTCACCCCTCCACTTT
CASKQLEADSPLHF
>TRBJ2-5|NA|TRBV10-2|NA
TGCGCCAGCAGACCCCTATCCTCGATGATCCAAGAGACCCAGTACTTC
CASRPLSSMIQETQYF
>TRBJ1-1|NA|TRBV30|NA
TGTGCCTGGAGTGCTACTGGGGGGACTGAAGCTTTCTTT
CAWSATGGTEAFF
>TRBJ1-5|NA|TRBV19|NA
TGTGCCAGTAGAGAGCTTTATAGCAATCAGCCCCAGCATTTT
CASRELYSNQPQHF
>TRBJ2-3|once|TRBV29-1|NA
TGCAGCGTTGGGGGGGCAGATACGCAGTATTTT
CSVGGADTQYF
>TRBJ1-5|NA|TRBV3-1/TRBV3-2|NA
TGTGCCAGCAGCCAGGACAGACAGGCCAATCAGCCCCAGCATTTT
CASSQDRQANQPQHF
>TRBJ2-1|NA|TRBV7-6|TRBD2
TGTGCCAGCAGCTTAGGGGCTAGCGGGACGGGTGAGCAGTTCTTC
CASSLGASGTGEQFF
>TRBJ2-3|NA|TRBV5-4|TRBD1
TGTGCCAGCAAGAGACAGGGGGTGACAGATACGCAGTATTTT
CASKRQGVTDTQYF
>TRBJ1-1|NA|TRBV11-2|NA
TGTGCCAGCAGCTTAGATCCGGCGGAGAGCGACACTGAAGCTTTCTTT
CASSLDPAESDTEAFF
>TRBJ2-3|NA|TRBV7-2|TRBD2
TGTGCCAGCAGCTCAGCGGTACTAGCGGGAGTCGATACGCAGTATTTT
CASSSAVLAGVDTQYF
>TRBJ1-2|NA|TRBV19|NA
TGTGCCAGTAGTCGCGGAGGAAGGGGCTACACCTTC
CASSRGGRGYTF
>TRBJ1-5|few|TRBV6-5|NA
TGTGCCAGCGCGGAGGGGTCTAGCAATCAGCCCCAGCATTTT
CASAEGSSNQPQHF
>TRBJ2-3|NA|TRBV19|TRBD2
TGTGCCAGTAGTATGGGGGGGGCAGATACGCAGTATTTT
CASSMGGADTQYF
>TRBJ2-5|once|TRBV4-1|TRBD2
TGCGCCAGCAGCCACCCATCTAGCGGGGGGCAAGAGACCCAGTACTTC
CASSHPSSGGQETQYF
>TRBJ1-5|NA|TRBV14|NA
TGTGCCAGCAGCATCGGGATAGATCAGCCCCAGCATTTT
CASSIGIDQPQHF
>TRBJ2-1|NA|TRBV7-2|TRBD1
TGTGCCAGCAACGAGACAGGGGCCACCTGCGGTGAGCAGTTCTTC
CASNETGATCGEQFF
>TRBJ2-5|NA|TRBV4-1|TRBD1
TGCGCCAGCAGCCACTCGGGACAGGGGCGAGAGACCCAGTACTTC
CASSHSGQGRETQYF
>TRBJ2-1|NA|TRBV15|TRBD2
TGTGCCACCAGCAGAGGCGGGAGCTCCTACAATGAGCAGTTCTTC
CATSRGGSSYNEQFF
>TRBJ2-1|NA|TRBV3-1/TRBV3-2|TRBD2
TGTGCCAGCAGCCAAGAGGGGACTAGTCACAATGAGCAGTTCTTC
CASSQEGTSHNEQFF
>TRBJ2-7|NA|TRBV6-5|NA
TGTGCCAGCAGAGTCGGGGGAGCACATTACTTC
CASRVGGAHYF
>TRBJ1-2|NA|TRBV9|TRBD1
TGTGCCAGCAGCGTAGGGTTAACAGGGGACGACTATGGCTACACCTTC
CASSVGLTGDDYGYTF
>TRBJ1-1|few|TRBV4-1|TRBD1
TGCGCCAGCAGCCAAGATACAGGGGTGAACACTGAAGCTTTCTTT
CASSQDTGVNTEAFF
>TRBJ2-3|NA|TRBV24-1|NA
TGTGCCACCAGTGCCACGGGGGGCTCCCTGGATACGCAGTATTTT
CATSATGGSLDTQYF
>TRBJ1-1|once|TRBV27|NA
TGTGCCAGCAGTTTCTTGGACGGGGATCCAGCTTTCTTT
CASSFLDGDPAFF
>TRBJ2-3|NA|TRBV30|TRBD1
TGTGCCTGGAGTGTACGACAGGGGCTCGCAGATACGCAGTATTTT
CAWSVRQGLADTQYF
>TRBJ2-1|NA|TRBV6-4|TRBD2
TGTGCCAGCAGTGTCCTAGCGGGAGGGCCCGATGAGCAGTTCTTC
CASSVLAGGPDEQFF
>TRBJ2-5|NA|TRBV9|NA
TGTGCCAGCAGCGTCACTACACTAGCCCAAGAGACCCAGTACTTC
CASSVTTLAQETQYF
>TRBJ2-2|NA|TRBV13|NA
TGTGCCAGCAGCCGTGGGGGGGCGGGAAACACCGGGGAGCTGTTTTTT
CASSRGGAGNTGELFF
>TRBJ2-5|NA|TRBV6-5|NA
TGTGCCAGCAGTATCGGACAGGGACTACCTGAGACCCAGTACTTC
CASSIGQGLPETQYF
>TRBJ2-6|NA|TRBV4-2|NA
TGTGCCAGCAGTAGACGACTACCTAGCTCTGGGGCCAACGTCCTGACTTTC
CASSRRLPSSGANVLTF
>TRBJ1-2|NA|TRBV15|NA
TGTGCCACCAGTCCAGGCTCTAACTATGGCTACACCTTC
CATSPGSNYGYTF
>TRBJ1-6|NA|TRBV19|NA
TGTGCCAGTAGTAACCAGGGAAGCAATTCACCCCTCCACTTT
CASSNQGSNSPLHF
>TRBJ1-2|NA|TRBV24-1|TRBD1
TGTGCCACCTCAGACAGGGGCTATGGCTACACCTTC
CATSDRGYGYTF
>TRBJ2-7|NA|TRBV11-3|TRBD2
TGTGCCAGCATCCGGGCGACTAGCGGGAGTCGTTATCGTTGGTACGAGCAGTACTTC
CASIRATSGSRYRWYEQYF
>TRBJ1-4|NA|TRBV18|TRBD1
TGTGCCAGCTCACAACAGGGGACTAATGAAAAACTGTTTTTT
CASSQQGTNEKLFF
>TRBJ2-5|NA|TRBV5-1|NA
TGCGCCAGCAGTCCGGACAGCGAAGAGACCCAGTACTTC
CASSPDSEETQYF
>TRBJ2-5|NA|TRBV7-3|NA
TGTGCCAGCAGCCTCACAGGGTGGGAGACCCAGTACTTC
CASSLTGWETQYF
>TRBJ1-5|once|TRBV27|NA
TGTGCCAGCAGTTTAGTAGGGCGGGCGCAACAGCCCCAGCATTTT
CASSLVGRAQQPQHF
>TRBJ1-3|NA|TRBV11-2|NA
TGTGCCAGCAGACAGGGCGCTGGAAACACCATATATTTT
CASRQGAGNTIYF
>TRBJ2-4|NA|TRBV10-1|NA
TGCGCCAGCAGTGAGTCTGGACTAGCCAAAAACATTCAGTACTTC
CASSESGLAKNIQYF
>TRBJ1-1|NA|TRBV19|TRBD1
TGTGCCAGTAGTTTCCTCGGGACAGGGGTCGTCGCTTTCTTT
CASSFLGTGVVAFF
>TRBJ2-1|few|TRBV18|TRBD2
TGTGCCAGCTCACCAGGAGGTCTGGGACTAGACCATAGCTCCTACAATGAGCAGTTCTTC
CASSPGGLGLDHSSYNEQFF
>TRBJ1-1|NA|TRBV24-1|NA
TGTGCCACCAGTGATTATGGGGAAGGAGGCGGAGCTTTCTTT
CATSDYGEGGGAFF
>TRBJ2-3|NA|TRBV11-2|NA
TGTGCCAGCAGCTCAAGCAGACTAGTCTCCCCAGATACGCAGTATTTT
CASSSSRLVSPDTQYF
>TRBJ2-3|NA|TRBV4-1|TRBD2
TGCGCCAGCAGCCAAGCCCCTAGCGGGAGCACAGATACGCAGTATTTT
CASSQAPSGSTDTQYF
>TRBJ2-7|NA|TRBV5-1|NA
TGCGCCAGCAGCTACGGGGAAGCCTACGAGCAGTACTTC
CASSYGEAYEQYF
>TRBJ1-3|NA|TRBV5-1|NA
TGCGCCAGCAGCTTTCAGACGGGGGATGGAAACACCATATATTTT
CASSFQTGDGNTIYF
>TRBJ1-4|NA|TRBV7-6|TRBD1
TGTGCCAGCAGCCAGGGACAGAATGAAAAACTGTTTTTT
CASSQGQNEKLFF
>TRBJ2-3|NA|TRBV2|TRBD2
TGTGCCAGCAGTTGGCAGGGAGGGACAGATACGCAGTATTTT
CASSWQGGTDTQYF
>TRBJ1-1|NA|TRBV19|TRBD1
TGTGCCACTATGGGCCTAGGCAGGGGGCAAACTGAAGCTTTCTTT
CATMGLGRGQTEAFF
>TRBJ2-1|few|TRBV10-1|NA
TGCGCCAGCAGCAGTAGCGACCCCTCCTACAATGAGCAGTTCTTC
CASSSSDPSYNEQFF
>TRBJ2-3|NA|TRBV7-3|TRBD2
TGTGCCAGCTCCCCCAGGGCGGTAGCGGGAGTAGGCGGGACAGATACGCAGTATTTT
CASSPRAVAGVGGTDTQYF
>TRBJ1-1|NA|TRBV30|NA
TGTGCGGTGGAGAGAAACACTGAAGCTTTCTTT
CAVERNTEAFF
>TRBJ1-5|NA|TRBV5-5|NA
TGTGCCAGCAGCTTCTTACAGACTAGCAATCAGCCCCAGCATTTT
CASSFLQTSNQPQHF
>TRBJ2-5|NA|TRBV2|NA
TGTGCCAGCAGAAGGGGCGCGGAGACCCAGTACTTC
CASRRGAETQYF